A selection of T cell receptor beta chains follows, all from one sample in a study of shared clonotypes between healthy human individuals. The protocol was immunoSEQ multiplex PCR, while the TCRdb copy is restricted to in-frame clones and leaves out a portion. There are over 700,000 clones in the sample; around 77% occur only once, and under 2% lies in the top ten. The specimen was memory CD4+ T cells sorted from blood. Receptors originate from a woman aged 25-40 years in good health. Each CDR3 is given with its conserved first and last residue. A D gene is named only where the DNA matches it firmly. Not all rows give a size; the values are once, few, many and, for expanded clones, a class.

d_gene	abundance	v_gene	j_gene	CDR3aa	CDR3nt
-	few	TRBV28	TRBJ1-5	CASSLRNRGQPQHF	TGTGCCAGCAGTTTACGGAATCGCGGGCAGCCCCAGCATTTT
-	-	TRBV7-9	TRBJ2-2	CASSVGVPGELFF	TGTGCCAGCAGTGTAGGGGTCCCCGGGGAGCTGTTTTTT
-	-	TRBV28	TRBJ2-5	CASSLGVLETQYF	TGTGCCAGCAGTTTGGGGGTCCTGGAGACCCAGTACTTC
-	-	TRBV19	TRBJ2-7	CASSWGLSYEQYF	TGTGCCAGTAGTTGGGGGCTCTCCTACGAGCAGTACTTC
-	-	TRBV6-1	TRBJ1-1	CASTQFRERLTEAFF	TGTGCCAGCACCCAATTCAGGGAGAGACTCACTGAAGCTTTCTTT
-	-	TRBV5-1	TRBJ1-2	CASFDTNYGYTF	TGCGCCAGCTTCGACACAAACTATGGCTACACCTTC
TRBD1	-	TRBV19	TRBJ1-5	CASSLGTVQRNSNQPQHF	TGTGCCAGTAGTCTAGGGACAGTGCAGAGAAATAGCAATCAGCCCCAGCATTTT
-	-	TRBV7-2	TRBJ2-7	CASSSQGGTIPEQYF	TGTGCCAGCAGCTCCCAAGGGGGGACTATCCCCGAGCAGTACTTC
-	-	TRBV7-9	TRBJ2-7	CASSSLTSRAGEQYF	TGTGCCAGCAGCTCCCTGACTAGTAGGGCCGGCGAGCAGTACTTC
-	-	TRBV28	TRBJ1-3	CASSPTTAGSGNTIYF	TGTGCCAGCAGTCCTACTACAGCCGGCTCTGGAAACACCATATATTTT
TRBD1	-	TRBV6-5	TRBJ1-1	CASSYPGQGGTEAFF	TGTGCCAGCAGTTATCCTGGACAGGGGGGGACTGAAGCTTTCTTT
TRBD2	-	TRBV7-3	TRBJ2-1	CASSQGLAGGYEQFF	TGTGCCAGCAGCCAGGGACTAGCGGGAGGATATGAGCAGTTCTTC
-	-	TRBV5-6	TRBJ2-7	CASNWYYSYEQYF	TGTGCCAGCAACTGGTACTACTCCTACGAGCAGTACTTC
-	few	TRBV7-2	TRBJ1-1	CASSLHRNPTEAFF	TGTGCCAGCAGCTTACACAGGAATCCCACTGAAGCTTTCTTT
TRBD2	many	TRBV27	TRBJ2-1	CASSHRLESGRNYNEQFF	TGTGCCAGCAGCCACCGACTAGAAAGCGGGAGGAACTACAATGAGCAGTTCTTC
TRBD1	-	TRBV2	TRBJ1-2	CASSPDRGSMYGYTF	TGTGCCAGCAGTCCAGACAGGGGGAGTATGTATGGCTACACCTTC
-	few	TRBV6-5	TRBJ1-1	CASSLNRVLNTEAFF	TGTGCCAGCAGCCTGAACAGGGTACTGAACACTGAAGCTTTCTTT
-	once	TRBV5-1	TRBJ1-2	CASTSQGYGYTF	TGCGCCAGCACCTCCCAGGGTTATGGCTACACCTTC
TRBD1	once	TRBV6-1	TRBJ2-7	CASTLDRGYEQYF	TGTGCCAGCACCTTGGACAGGGGCTACGAGCAGTACTTC
TRBD1	few	TRBV5-1	TRBJ2-1	CASSLGDRDRNEQFF	TGCGCCAGCAGCTTGGGGGACAGGGATCGGAACGAGCAGTTCTTC
TRBD2	-	TRBV7-9	TRBJ2-7	CASSYAGLGSYEQYF	TGTGCCAGCAGCTACGCGGGACTAGGCTCCTACGAGCAGTACTTC
TRBD1	-	TRBV7-2	TRBJ1-4	CASSLTGFNEKLFF	TGTGCCAGCAGCTTGACAGGGTTTAATGAAAAACTGTTTTTT
TRBD1	-	TRBV6-4	TRBJ2-1	CATEGDRVGCGNEQFF	TGTGCCACCGAAGGCGACAGGGTCGGTTGTGGCAATGAGCAGTTCTTC
-	-	TRBV5-1	TRBJ1-1	CASSTQVGDEAFF	TGCGCCAGCAGCACCCAAGTTGGGGATGAAGCTTTCTTT
-	once	TRBV2	TRBJ2-1	CASSRSGQYNEQFF	TGTGCCAGCAGTCGCTCGGGACAATACAATGAGCAGTTCTTC
TRBD1	-	TRBV11-2	TRBJ2-7	CASSTRQGASYEQYF	TGTGCCAGCAGCACCCGACAGGGGGCCTCCTACGAGCAGTACTTC
-	few	TRBV18	TRBJ2-6	CASSPPGAGTSGANVLTF	TGTGCCAGCTCACCACCGGGGGCAGGAACCTCTGGGGCCAACGTCCTGACTTTC
TRBD1	-	TRBV5-1	TRBJ2-3	CASRVTGTAGFADTQYF	TGCGCCAGCAGGGTAACCGGGACAGCCGGGTTTGCAGATACGCAGTATTTT
-	-	TRBV5-1	TRBJ2-5	CASSAQGAQYF	TGCGCCAGCAGCGCACAGGGTGCCCAGTACTTC
-	-	TRBV28	TRBJ2-7	CASRTQGTYEQYF	TGTGCCAGCAGGACACAAGGAACCTACGAGCAGTACTTC
-	-	TRBV18	TRBJ2-3	CASSVFGQSTDTQYF	TGTGCCAGCTCGGTTTTCGGACAGAGCACAGATACGCAGTATTTT
TRBD1	-	TRBV7-9	TRBJ1-2	CASSLGDRGGYTF	TGTGCCAGCAGCTTAGGGGACAGGGGCGGCTACACCTTC
-	-	TRBV21-1	TRBJ1-5	CASSKGPCFGQGDPSNQPQHF	TGTGCCAGCAGCAAAGGACCCTGTTTCGGGCAGGGCGATCCTAGCAATCAGCCCCAGCATTTT
-	-	TRBV18	TRBJ1-2	CASSRGMDYGYTF	TGTGCCAGCTCAAGGGGTATGGACTATGGCTACACCTTC
-	-	TRBV28	TRBJ1-2	CASSLPGTGSNYGYTF	TGTGCCAGCAGCCTCCCGGGCACGGGTTCCAACTATGGCTACACCTTC
-	-	TRBV11-2	TRBJ2-1	CASSLVLVSYEQFF	TGTGCCAGCAGCTTAGTACTAGTATCATATGAGCAGTTCTTC
-	-	TRBV5-4	TRBJ1-2	CASSLSTNYGYTF	TGTGCCAGCAGCTTGTCGACTAACTATGGCTACACCTTC
TRBD2	-	TRBV5-4	TRBJ2-3	CASSLLAGGRDTQYF	TGTGCCAGCAGCTTGCTAGCGGGAGGCAGAGATACGCAGTATTTT
TRBD1	few	TRBV7-9	TRBJ1-1	CASSPRTGFGEAFF	TGTGCCAGCAGCCCTCGGACAGGGTTCGGTGAAGCTTTCTTT
TRBD2	once	TRBV19	TRBJ2-1	CASSITSGRTNEQFF	TGTGCCAGTAGTATCACTAGCGGGAGGACTAATGAGCAGTTCTTC
-	many	TRBV10-3	TRBJ2-3	CAISDTDTDTQYF	TGTGCCATCAGTGACACCGACACAGATACGCAGTATTTT
-	-	TRBV27	TRBJ1-2	CASSFVDGRGLGGYTF	TGTGCCAGCAGTTTCGTCGACGGGCGAGGGCTAGGCGGCTACACCTTC
-	-	TRBV7-9	TRBJ1-2	CASSPDGGNYGYTF	TGTGCCAGCAGCCCAGACGGCGGGAACTATGGCTACACCTTC
-	-	TRBV29-1	TRBJ1-2	CSVGGVTSANYGYTF	TGCAGCGTTGGTGGAGTAACGAGTGCGAACTATGGCTACACCTTC
-	-	TRBV28	TRBJ2-7	CASSSNWEQYF	TGTGCCAGCAGTTCAAACTGGGAGCAGTACTTC
TRBD2	-	TRBV7-2	TRBJ2-1	CASSLPAGGGDHNEQFF	TGTGCCAGCAGCTTACCGGCGGGAGGAGGGGATCACAATGAGCAGTTCTTC